This record concerns one T cell receptor (beta chain) sequence. The data were taken from a study of blood T cell repertoires in COVID-19. Whole-study context: The United States, Italy and Spain were the sources of the acute and convalescent COVID-19 samples. T cells, B-cell-depleted T cells, or PBMCs supplied cDNA or gDNA.

Germline CDR1 is SEHNR and CDR2 is FQNEAQ (reference sequence). V shed 0 bases and J shed 5 bases, with 8 bases lying between them. The CDR3 contains 14 residues. In the study's own analysis: Nucleated cell counts were estimated from reference gene primer amplification. Sequencing used immunoSEQ multiplex PCR; TCRdb keeps in-frame clones, though not all of them. V, J and clone size are taken as reported in that table, and D and trimming were inferred from the DNA itself. There are around 200,000 clones in the sample; 86% occur only once, and less than 4.5% lies in the top ten. The source of this sequence is a man aged 50 to 59 with acute or convalescent COVID-19. The sample comprised peripheral blood. The V and J genes are TRBV7-9 and TRBJ2-1; D might be TRBD1 (5 bases). CDR3 protein: CASSLARDHNEQFF. The CDR3 DNA sequence: TGTGCCAGCAGCTTAGCCAGGGATCACAATGAGCAGTTCTTC.